These 20 T cell receptor beta chains were all obtained from the same sample, sequenced in a study of blood T cell repertoires in COVID-19. Here immunoSEQ multiplex PCR was the method, and the copy in TCRdb shows in-frame clones only, minus some. The sample shows about 380,000 clones, around 84% of them seen only once. Sample: peripheral blood. The receptor set was obtained from a woman between 18 and 29 years old with acute or convalescent COVID-19.

The rearrangement uses TRBV25-1 and TRBJ2-7; 8 bases are shared with TRBD1. The V gene end was trimmed by 1 base and the J gene end by 3 bases; junction bases not matched to a gene: 2. CDR3 length: 14 amino acids. Germline CDR1 MGHDK, CDR2 SYGVNS. CDR3 sequence: CASSESGGYYEQYF. In nucleotides, the CDR3 is TGTGCCAGCAGTGAATCAGGGGGCTACTACGAGCAGTACTTC.

The chain joins TRBV7-2 to TRBJ1-2; no firm D call. Trimming pared 4 bases from V and 6 bases from J, leaving 6 bases between. The CDR3 length is 11 residues. Germline lookup yields CDR1 SGHTA and CDR2 FQGNSA. CDR3 sequence: CASSSGDGYTF. CDR3 DNA sequence: TGTGCCAGCAGCTCCGGGGATGGCTACACCTTC.

This clone appeared a few times. CDR3 region: CASSGQGSRSPLHF. CDR3 coding DNA: TGTGCCAGCAGCGGCCAGGGAAGTAGATCACCCCTCCACTTT. The J gene is TRBJ1-6, the V gene TRBV9, with D maybe TRBD1 (5 bases). This CDR3 region has 14 residues. CDR1 and CDR2 from the germline V gene are SGDLS and YYNGEE. V lost 3 bases, J lost 10 bases, and 14 bases lay in between.

V gene TRBV3-1 (or the pseudogene TRBV3-2) combines with J gene TRBJ2-1; no definite D call. Trimming cost V 3 bases and J 4 bases, with 10 bases left between them. Germline lookup yields CDR1 LGHDT and CDR2 YNNKEL (reference sequence). The CDR3 has 14 amino acids. The CDR3 region is CASSHLRSYNEQFF. CDR3 bases: TGTGCCAGCAGCCATCTTCGGTCATACAATGAGCAGTTCTTC.

This chain joins TRBV2 and TRBJ2-7; 7 nucleotides match TRBD2. This CDR3 contains 13 residues. CDR1 and CDR2 from the germline V gene are SNHLY and FYNNEI. The J segment lost 4 bases and the V segment lost 7 bases, leaving 7 bases of the junction unmatched. Written as DNA, the CDR3 is TGTGCCAGCAAGGCTAGTAGCGGGTACGAGCAGTACTTC. Its protein product is CASKASSGYEQYF.

The rearrangement joins TRBV6-6 to TRBJ2-3, with 14 nucleotides matching TRBD2. This CDR3 spans 16 amino acids. V shed 7 bases and J 6 bases; nucleotides not matched to a gene: 9. CDR1 is MNHNY and CDR2 is SVGAGI in the germline V gene (reference sequence). The CDR3 DNA sequence: TGTGCCAGCATTCCCTGGACTAGCGGGAGGAGGGATACGCAGTATTTT. It encodes CASIPWTSGRRDTQYF.

The V gene is TRBV5-1, the J gene TRBJ2-1, with 7 positions matching TRBD1. The length of the CDR3 is 16 residues. Looked up from germline, CDR1 is SGHRS and CDR2 is YFSETQ. The trim removed 0 bases at V and 12 bases at J, leaving 15 bases unmatched. The CDR3 nucleotides are TGCGCCAGCAGCTTGGATCCCCTGATAGGGGGCTTAGTGCAGTTCTTC. Protein: CASSLDPLIGGLVQFF.

The V call is TRBV5-1, the J call TRBJ1-1, with TRBD1 matching over 8 bases. The germline V gene has CDR1 SGHRS and CDR2 YFSETQ. The CDR3 runs 12 residues. V was clipped by 2 bases and J by 8 bases; unmatched bases: 2. This CDR3 is CASSLQGEEAFF. CDR3 bases: TGCGCCAGCAGCTTACAGGGGGAGGAAGCTTTCTTT.

This clone was recorded a few times. The chain employs TRBV27 and TRBJ1-1, with D hard to call. V gave up 4 bases and J gave up 1 base, with 7 bases separating them. This CDR3 is built from 13 residues. CDR1 MNHEY and CDR2 SMNVEV come from the germline V gene (reference sequence). The CDR3 nucleotides read TGTGCCAGCAGTTCATACGGGAACACTGAAGCTTTCTTT. Its protein product is CASSSYGNTEAFF.

V is TRBV2 and J is TRBJ1-1, with D perhaps TRBD1 (6 bases). V was cut by 4 bases and J by 4 bases, with 10 bases left in between. The CDR3 contains 13 residues. CDR1 is SNHLY, CDR2 FYNNEI, per germline. Here the CDR3 reads CASSAQGTTEAFF. The CDR3 DNA follows: TGTGCCAGCAGTGCGCAGGGGACCACTGAAGCTTTCTTT.

The chain uses TRBV29-1 and TRBJ1-2; 7 nucleotides agree with TRBD1. There are 11 residues in the CDR3. Unmatched junction bases numbered 3, after V lost 6 bases and J lost 5 bases. Germline V lookup: CDR1 SQVTM, CDR2 ANQGSEA. The CDR3 sequence is CSVQGTYGYTF. DNA of the CDR3: TGCAGCGTACAGGGGACTTATGGCTACACCTTC.

This chain links TRBV28 with TRBJ1-2; TRBD1 aligns across 11 bases. The CDR3 length is 15 residues. With 2 bases clipped from V and 4 bases from J, the junction kept 3 bases outside the gene matches. Germline-derived CDR1 and CDR2 are MDHEN and SYDVKM. CDR3 sequence reads: CASSLEGQGAYGYTF. In DNA, the CDR3 is TGTGCCAGCAGTTTAGAAGGACAGGGGGCCTATGGCTACACCTTC.

The sample holds a few counts of this clone. The chain uses TRBV18 and TRBJ1-2, with D perhaps TRBD1 (6 bases). Germline CDR1 KGHSH, CDR2 LQKENI. The V end was cut by 4 bases, the J end by 8 bases, with 17 bases between. This CDR3 spans 14 amino acids. CDR3 residues: CASSRDGGHEGYTF. The CDR3 region has the DNA TGTGCCAGCTCACGGGATGGGGGCCACGAGGGCTACACCTTC.

The V and J genes are TRBV5-4 and TRBJ2-7; 9 bases fit TRBD1. The germline gives CDR1 SGHNT, CDR2 YYREEE (reference sequence). The CDR3 totals 15 residues. J gave up 5 bases and V 4 bases, and 10 bases lay outside the gene matches. The DNA of the CDR3 is TGTGCCAGCAGCGTATCCGGGACAGGGAGCGACGAGCAGTACTTC. Translation gives CASSVSGTGSDEQYF.

V usage is TRBV29-1 and J usage is TRBJ1-2, with 7 bases lining up with TRBD1. The V and J ends lost 2 bases and 8 bases, in that order; junction bases with no gene match: 11. This CDR3 contains 14 residues. Per germline, CDR1 SQVTM and CDR2 ANQGSEA. CDR3 amino acids: CSVEMDRSPRGYTF. Written as DNA, the CDR3 is TGCAGCGTTGAAATGGACAGGTCCCCCAGGGGCTACACCTTC.

V is TRBV5-1 and J is TRBJ2-2, with D possibly matching TRBD1 (6 bases). The CDR3 is 14 residues long. Germline CDR1 and CDR2: SGHRS and YFSETQ. Trimming removed 0 bases from V and 7 bases from J, with 10 bases in between. The CDR3 loop is CASSLGGPDGELFF. As DNA, the CDR3 is TGCGCCAGCAGCTTGGGGGGGCCGGACGGGGAGCTGTTTTTT.

CDR3 nucleotides: TGTGCCAGCAGCTTGGCCTCAAGGGCGGGGGAGACCCAGTACTTC. Protein: CASSLASRAGETQYF. The V and J genes are TRBV5-4 and TRBJ2-5, with a possible D match to TRBD2 (6 bases). Trimming took off 0 bases at V and 5 bases at J, with 14 bases between the two ends. Germline assignment: CDR1 SGHNT and CDR2 YYREEE (reference sequence). The CDR3 spans 15 residues. The full variable domain, with the rest looked up from reference TRBV5-4 and TRBJ2-5, is ETGVTQSPTHLIKTRGQQVTLRCSSQSGHNTVSWYQQALGQGPQFIFQYYREEENGRGNFPPRFSGLQFPNYSSELNVNALELDDSALYLCASSLASRAGETQYFGPGTRLLVL.

V is TRBV7-3 and J is TRBJ2-1, with 9 bases aligning to TRBD2. Germline V gene lookup returns CDR1 SGHTA and CDR2 FQGTGA. The CDR3 length is 16 residues. V lost 5 bases, J lost 7 bases, and 12 bases stayed unmatched. The CDR3 region is CASSPPRGGRGNEQFF. In nucleotides, the CDR3 is TGTGCCAGCAGCCCGCCCAGGGGCGGGAGGGGAAATGAGCAGTTCTTC.

This rearrangement joins TRBV30 to TRBJ1-5; TRBD1 matches at 7 bases. Germline CDR1 and CDR2: GTSNPN and SVGIG (reference sequence). J gave up 7 bases and V 2 bases, and 11 bases lay outside the gene matches. CDR3 length: 15 amino acids. CDR3 bases: TGTGCCTGGAGTCCATCAGGGGGTGGTGGACAGCCCCAGCATTTT. It codes for CAWSPSGGGGQPQHF.

The chain joins TRBV12-5 to TRBJ2-1; 8 bases map to TRBD2. Trimming removed 3 bases from V and 9 bases from J; junction bases left unmatched: 4. The CDR3 contains 13 residues. CDR1 and CDR2 (germline): LGHNT, FRNRAP. The CDR3 nucleotides read TGTGCTAGTGGTTTAGGGCGGGGGGCTGAGCAGTTCTTC. This codes for CASGLGRGAEQFF.